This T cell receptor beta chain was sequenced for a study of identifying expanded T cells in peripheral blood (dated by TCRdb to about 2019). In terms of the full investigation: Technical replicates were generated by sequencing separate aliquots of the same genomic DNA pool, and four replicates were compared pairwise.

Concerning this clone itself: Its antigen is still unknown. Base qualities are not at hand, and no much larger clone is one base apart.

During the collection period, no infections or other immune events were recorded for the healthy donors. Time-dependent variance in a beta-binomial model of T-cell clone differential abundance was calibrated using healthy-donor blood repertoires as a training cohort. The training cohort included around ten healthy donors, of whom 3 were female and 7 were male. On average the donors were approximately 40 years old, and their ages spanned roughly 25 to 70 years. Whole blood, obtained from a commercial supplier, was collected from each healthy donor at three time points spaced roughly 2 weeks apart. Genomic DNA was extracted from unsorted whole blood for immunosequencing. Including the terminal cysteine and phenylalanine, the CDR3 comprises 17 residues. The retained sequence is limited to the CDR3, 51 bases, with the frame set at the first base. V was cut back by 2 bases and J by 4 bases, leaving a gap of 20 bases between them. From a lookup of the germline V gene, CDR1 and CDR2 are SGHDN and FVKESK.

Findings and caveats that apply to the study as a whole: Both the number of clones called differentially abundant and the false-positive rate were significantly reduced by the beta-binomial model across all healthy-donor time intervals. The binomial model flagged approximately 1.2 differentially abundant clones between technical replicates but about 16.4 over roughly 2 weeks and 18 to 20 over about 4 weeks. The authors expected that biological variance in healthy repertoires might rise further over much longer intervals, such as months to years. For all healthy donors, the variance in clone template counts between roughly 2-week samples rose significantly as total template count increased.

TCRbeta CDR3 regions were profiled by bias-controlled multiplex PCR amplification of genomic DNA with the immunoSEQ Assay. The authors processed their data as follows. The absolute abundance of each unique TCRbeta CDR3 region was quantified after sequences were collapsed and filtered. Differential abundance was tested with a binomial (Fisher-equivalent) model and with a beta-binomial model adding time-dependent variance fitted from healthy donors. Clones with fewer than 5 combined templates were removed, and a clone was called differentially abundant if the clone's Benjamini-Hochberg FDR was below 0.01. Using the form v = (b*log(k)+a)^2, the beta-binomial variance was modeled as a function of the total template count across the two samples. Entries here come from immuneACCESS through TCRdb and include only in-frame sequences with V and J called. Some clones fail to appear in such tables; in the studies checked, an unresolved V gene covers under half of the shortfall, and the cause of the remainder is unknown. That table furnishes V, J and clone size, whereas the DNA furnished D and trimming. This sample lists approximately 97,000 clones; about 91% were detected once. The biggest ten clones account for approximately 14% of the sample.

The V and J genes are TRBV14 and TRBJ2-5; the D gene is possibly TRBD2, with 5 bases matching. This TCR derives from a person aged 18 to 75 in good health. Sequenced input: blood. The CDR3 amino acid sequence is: CASSQLTAPDGGETQYF. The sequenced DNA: TGTGCCAGCAGCCAACTAACAGCCCCCGACGGAGGAGAGACCCAGTACTTC.